The present TCR beta chain was sequenced within a study of T cell changes during pregnancy in multiple sclerosis. Assay: immunoSEQ multiplex PCR; the TCRdb copy retains only in-frame clones and omits some. Of about 38,000 clones in the sample, 70% to 90% are singletons; the top ten hold approximately 6.7%. In its sample, this clone ranks as medium-sized. This CDR3 spans 15 amino acids. Germline CDR1 reads SQVTM; CDR2 reads ANQGSEA. The V segment lost 6 bases and the J segment 5 bases; nucleotides outside the gene matches: 10. The chain carries TRBV29-1 and TRBJ2-2; 9 bases fit TRBD1. The sequenced sample was CD8+ T cells from peripheral blood mononuclear cells, obtained in the third trimester of pregnancy. This TCR was sampled from a female donor with multiple sclerosis, enrolled in a pregnancy study. The CDR3 sequence is CSVFTGGLGTGELFF. As DNA, the CDR3 is TGCAGCGTCTTCACAGGGGGCTTAGGGACCGGGGAGCTGTTTTTT.